The 26 T cell receptor beta chains given below trace back to one sample, sequenced in a study of CD8 T cells in ankylosing spondylitis. TCRdb fed the 5' RACE reads into MiXCR, producing one record per CDR3 protein. Among 50,000 to 60,000 distinct CDR3 sequences listed, 7.4% were seen once. The specimen was blood, either unsorted or a sorted T cell fraction (not recorded which). Source of these receptors: a female donor with ankylosing spondylitis or in good health (not recorded which).

Ten or more counts support this clonotype. The rearrangement links TRBV27 to TRBJ1-2; D not resolved. Germline V CDR1 and CDR2: MNHEY, SMNVEV (reference sequence). V lost 2 bases and J 2 bases, leaving 9 bases between the germline ends. This CDR3 region has 14 residues. Written as DNA, the CDR3 is TGTGCCAGCAGTTTAATGGGAGCGAACTATGGCTACACCTTC. Translation gives CASSLMGANYGYTF.

This clonotype has at least ten counts. J is TRBJ2-7 and V is TRBV4-2; no firm D call. The germline V gene has CDR1 LGHNA and CDR2 YNFKEQ. The CDR3 sequence is 15 residues long. The germline V and J ends were trimmed by 0 bases and 4 bases, with 13 bases remaining between them. CDR3 region: CASSQDLDAGYEQYV. CDR3 nucleotide sequence: TGTGCCAGCAGCCAAGACTTAGATGCTGGGTACGAGCAGTACGTC.

This clonotype turned up a few times. The chain uses TRBV2 and TRBJ1-5, with D unclear. Germline values: CDR1 SNHLY, CDR2 FYNNEI. CDR3 length: 15 amino acids. Trimming cost V 3 bases and J 0 bases, with 9 bases left between them. CDR3 region: CASSELGYSNQPQHF. In DNA form, the CDR3 reads TGTGCCAGCAGTGAGCTGGGTTATAGCAATCAGCCCCAGCATTTT.

This clonotype occurred a few times. V and J are TRBV4-2 and TRBJ2-2; D might be TRBD1 (8 bases). V shed 3 bases and J shed 4 bases, with 15 bases lying between them. Germline CDR1 reads LGHNA; CDR2 reads YNFKEQ. There are 16 residues in the CDR3. This CDR3 is CASSQIQGGGTGELFF. CDR3 nucleotide sequence: TGTGCCAGCAGCCAGATACAGGGGGGGGGCACCGGGGAGCTGTTTTTT.

At least ten counts were recorded for this clonotype. The chain employs TRBV7-2 and TRBJ2-5, with a weak D call TRBD2 (5 bases). The V and J ends lost 5 bases and 7 bases respectively, with 14 bases between them. CDR3 length equals 13 residues. Germline assignment: CDR1 SGHTA and CDR2 FQGNSA. This chain's CDR3 is CASSPDYLRTQYF. The DNA for the CDR3 is TGTGCCAGCAGCCCCGACTATCTCCGGACCCAGTACTTC.

This clonotype was detected many times. V is TRBV7-8 and J is TRBJ1-1, with D unclear. CDR1 and CDR2 from the germline V gene are SGHVS and FQNEAQ. The CDR3 loop spans 14 amino acids. V was pared by 1 base and J by 2 bases, with 8 bases between. CDR3 DNA: TGTGCCAGCAGCTTAGTTCTGGTCAACACTGAAGCTTTCTTT. It is translated as CASSLVLVNTEAFF.

The sample holds many counts of this clonotype. The chain is built from TRBV29-1 and TRBJ2-7, with TRBD1 matching over 10 bases. The CDR3 runs 14 residues. V shed 3 bases, J shed 6 bases, and the junction held 8 bases outside the gene matches. CDR1 is SQVTM, CDR2 ANQGSEA, per germline. In DNA form, the CDR3 reads TGCAGCGTTGATCTGGGGACAGGGGTCCCCGAGCAGTACTTC. This translates into CSVDLGTGVPEQYF.

This clonotype was observed at least ten times. The chain employs TRBV6-5 and TRBJ1-1, with a weak D call TRBD1 (5 bases). This CDR3 comprises 13 residues. CDR1 MNHEY and CDR2 SVGAGI come from the germline V gene. V was pared by 8 bases and J by 1 base, with 11 bases between. The CDR3, as DNA: TGTGCCAGCTTCAGGGACCCGAACACTGAAGCTTTCTTT. Amino acids: CASFRDPNTEAFF.

In its sample, this clonotype was seen many times. The chain uses TRBV6-2 or TRBV6-3 and TRBJ2-5; D is undetermined. The ends were cut back, 0 bases at V and 3 bases at J, with 20 bases in the middle. Germline CDR1 and CDR2: MNHEY and SVGEGT. This CDR3 has 18 residues. The chain's CDR3 is CASSYSFYPASPKETQYF. DNA of the CDR3: TGTGCCAGCAGTTACTCTTTTTATCCCGCTTCGCCGAAAGAGACCCAGTACTTC.

This clonotype showed up many times. CDR3 nucleotides: TGTGCCAGCAGCCCTCCGGGCCGGTCCTCGGACATTCAGTACTTC. This encodes CASSPPGRSSDIQYF. The chain is built from TRBV7-9 and TRBJ2-4, with no clear D. This CDR3 region has 15 residues. Trimming left V 5 bases short and J 8 bases short, with 19 bases between. The germline V gene has CDR1 SEHNR and CDR2 FQNEAQ (reference sequence).

This clonotype has a count of ten or more. The chain is built from TRBV5-1 and TRBJ2-2; a possible D gene is TRBD1 (6 bases). Trimming cost V 0 bases and J 6 bases, with 12 bases left between them. The germline V gene encodes CDR1 SGHRS and CDR2 YFSETQ. CDR3 size: 15 residues. The CDR3 loop reads CASSLDRVGAGELFF. The CDR3 DNA is TGCGCCAGCAGCTTGGACAGGGTCGGCGCCGGGGAGCTGTTTTTT. Full variable domain (remainder filled in from reference TRBV5-1 and TRBJ2-2): KAGVTQTPRYLIKTRGQQVTLSCSPISGHRSVSWYQQTPGQGLQFLFEYFSETQRNKGNFPGRFSGRQFSNSRSEMNVSTLELGDSALYLCASSLDRVGAGELFFGEGSRLTVL.

This clonotype was seen ten or more times. The rearrangement joins TRBV20-1 to TRBJ1-6, with TRBD1 matching 7 bases. The germline gives CDR1 DFQATT, CDR2 SNEGSKA (reference sequence). CDR3 length equals 13 residues. The J segment lost 10 bases and the V segment lost 0 bases, leaving 3 bases of the junction unmatched. The CDR3 loop is CSAREGGGSPLHF. CDR3 bases: TGCAGTGCTAGAGAAGGGGGCGGGTCACCCCTCCACTTT.

This clonotype was counted a few times. This chain connects TRBV7-9 to TRBJ1-1; D is possibly TRBD1 (5 bases). Per the germline V gene, CDR1 is SEHNR and CDR2 is FQNEAQ (reference sequence). The CDR3 loop spans 15 amino acids. V lost 5 bases and J 1 base, leaving 14 bases between the germline ends. CDR3 amino acids: CASSTRDGTNTEAFF. The CDR3 coding sequence is TGTGCCAGCAGCACTCGGGACGGAACGAACACTGAAGCTTTCTTT. Complete variable domain (other parts from reference TRBV7-9 and TRBJ1-1): DTGVSQNPRHKITKRGQNVTFRCDPISEHNRLYWYRQTLGQGPEFLTYFQNEAQLEKSRLLSDRFSAERPKGSFSTLEIQRTEQGDSAMYLCASSTRDGTNTEAFFGQGTRLTVV.

This clonotype showed up just a few times. J is TRBJ2-7 and V is TRBV7-9, with D unclear. The V gene lost 1 base and the J gene lost 3 bases, with 7 bases spanning the gap. Germline CDR1 reads SEHNR; CDR2 reads FQNEAQ (reference sequence). This CDR3 region has 13 residues. CDR3 amino acids: CASSLVADYEQYF. The DNA of the CDR3 is TGTGCCAGCAGCTTAGTTGCGGACTACGAGCAGTACTTC.

Many counts were recorded for this clonotype. This chain joins TRBV5-6 and TRBJ1-2; D remains ambiguous. Looked up from germline, CDR1 is SGHDT and CDR2 is YYEEEE. V was cut by 0 bases and J by 0 bases, with 12 bases left in between. This CDR3 has 16 residues. In DNA, the CDR3 is TGTGCCAGCAGCTTGGTGGGGTATTCAGCTAACTATGGCTACACCTTC. Its translation is CASSLVGYSANYGYTF.

Ten or more counts support this clonotype. The DNA is omitted, as the CDR3 cannot be located on it reliably, and the CDR3 follows TCRdb's listing. The chain is built from TRBV3-2 and TRBJ1-5; the table gives TRBD1 as D, unverified against the DNA. TRBV3-2 is a listed pseudogene. The CDR3 contains 19 residues when both ends are counted. CDR3: CASCFLRDRVGLGNQPQHF.

This clonotype has at least ten counts. This chain connects TRBV6-1 to TRBJ2-2, with 13 bases lining up with TRBD2. The CDR3 runs 18 residues. V lost 5 bases, J lost 3 bases, and 9 bases stayed unmatched. The V gene's germline CDR1 is MNHNS and CDR2 SASEGT. CDR3 coding DNA: TGTGCCAGCAGTCCCGACTTACTAGCGGGGGGGTACACCGGGGAGCTGTTTTTT. The encoded protein is CASSPDLLAGGYTGELFF.

There are many counts of this clonotype. This sequence joins TRBV11-2 and TRBJ2-3; 10 bases match TRBD2. With 5 bases clipped from V and 0 bases from J, the junction kept 11 bases outside the gene matches. Germline CDR1 and CDR2: SGHAT and FQNNGV. CDR3 size: 18 residues. The CDR3 spells CASSLHSGGFLSTDTQYF. The CDR3 nucleotides are TGTGCCAGCAGCCTCCATAGCGGGGGGTTTCTTAGCACAGATACGCAGTATTTT.

This clonotype was observed at least ten times. The chain carries TRBV20-1 and TRBJ2-1; tentative D call: TRBD2 (6 bases). CDR3 length: 18 residues. V was pared by 6 bases and J by 7 bases, with 31 bases between. Germline CDR1 and CDR2: DFQATT and SNEGSKA (reference sequence). DNA of the CDR3: TGCAGTGCCCAGGTTATCGACTGGGTGGGAGGTAGGGGAAATGAGCAGTTCTTC. Translating it yields CSAQVIDWVGGRGNEQFF.

This chain connects TRBV7-2 to TRBJ2-3; 10 nucleotides match TRBD2. Per germline, CDR1 SGHTA and CDR2 FQGNSA. V was pared by 2 bases and J by 4 bases, with 3 bases of the junction left unmatched. This CDR3 is 15 amino acids long. Here the CDR3 DNA reads TGTGCCAGCAGCTTACCTACTAGCGGGGCAGATACGCAGTATTTT. Amino acid sequence: CASSLPTSGADTQYF.

This clonotype was counted at least ten times. This chain uses TRBV2 with TRBJ1-3, with D possibly being TRBD1 (6 bases). Trimming left V 9 bases short and J 3 bases short, with 9 bases between. This CDR3 is built from 12 residues. Germline CDR1 is SNHLY and CDR2 is FYNNEI. The CDR3 is CASNRVGNTIYF. The CDR3 coding sequence is TGTGCCAGTAACAGGGTTGGAAACACCATATATTTT.

This clonotype came up many times. CDR3 bases: TGTGCCACCAGCAGAGGGACTCAAGGGGACACCATATATTTT. This encodes CATSRGTQGDTIYF. The chain has TRBV15 and TRBJ1-3, with D possibly matching TRBD1 (5 bases). The CDR3 sequence is 14 residues long. From germline, CDR1 is LNHNV and CDR2 YYDKDF (reference sequence). V lost 1 base, J lost 8 bases, and 12 bases lay in between.

This clonotype showed up just a few times. The CDR3 bases are TGCGCCAGCAGAACCGGGACAGGGGCCGAATCAGAGACCCAGTACTTC. It specifies CASRTGTGAESETQYF. V gene TRBV5-1 combines with J gene TRBJ2-5; 10 bases line up with TRBD1. The CDR3 is made up of 16 amino acids. The V gene's germline CDR1 is SGHRS and CDR2 YFSETQ. Trimming at V came to 5 bases and at J to 4 bases, leaving 11 bases not matched to a gene.

This clonotype occurred many times. J is TRBJ1-1 and V is TRBV29-1, with a possible D match to TRBD1 (5 bases). This CDR3 spans 15 amino acids. Trimming took off 4 bases at V and 10 bases at J, with 25 bases between the two ends. Germline assignment: CDR1 SQVTM and CDR2 ANQGSEA. The CDR3 nucleotides read TGCAGCGTTGCGGCCGGGCCGTCCGGACGAGGGGTAGCTTTCTTT. Amino acid sequence: CSVAAGPSGRGVAFF.

Remarks on this clonotype: A read error may explain this, as a much larger clone is one base away. The V and J genes are TRBV20-1 and TRBJ2-7; the D call may be TRBD1 or TRBD2 (5 bases each). The CDR3 is made up of 15 amino acids. CDR1 is DFQATT and CDR2 is SNEGSKA in the germline V gene (reference sequence). The CDR3: CCASVPGAGSTQQYF. CDR3 bases: TGCTGTGCTAGTGTTCCCGGGGCAGGATCTACGCAGCAGTACTTC.

This clonotype was detected ten times or more. The gene calls are TRBV27 and TRBJ2-7; D is ambiguous. V was clipped by 0 bases and J by 3 bases, with 12 bases between them. CDR3 length: 15 amino acids. The germline gives CDR1 MNHEY, CDR2 SMNVEV (reference sequence). CDR3 coding DNA: TGTGCCAGCAGTTTATCGACGGGTTTAAACTACGAGCAGTACTTC. Its protein product is CASSLSTGLNYEQYF.